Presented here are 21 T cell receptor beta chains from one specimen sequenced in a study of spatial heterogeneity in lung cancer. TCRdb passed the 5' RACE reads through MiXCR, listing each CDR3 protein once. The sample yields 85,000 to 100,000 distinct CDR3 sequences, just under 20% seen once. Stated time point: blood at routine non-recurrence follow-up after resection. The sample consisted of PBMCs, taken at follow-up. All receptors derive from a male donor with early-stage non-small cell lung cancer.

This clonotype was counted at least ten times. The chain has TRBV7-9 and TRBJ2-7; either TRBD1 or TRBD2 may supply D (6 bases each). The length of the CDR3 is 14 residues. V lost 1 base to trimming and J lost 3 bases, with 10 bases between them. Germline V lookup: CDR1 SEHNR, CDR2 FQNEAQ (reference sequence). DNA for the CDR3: TGTGCCAGCAGCTTAGACGGGGGCTTCTACGAGCAGTACGTC. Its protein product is CASSLDGGFYEQYV.

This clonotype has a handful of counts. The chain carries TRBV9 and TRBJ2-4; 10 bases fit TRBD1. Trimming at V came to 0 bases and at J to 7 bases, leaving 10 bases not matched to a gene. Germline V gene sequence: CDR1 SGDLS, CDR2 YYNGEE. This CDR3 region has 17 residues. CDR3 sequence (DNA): TGTGCCAGCAGCGTAGCTGCGACAGGGGGCCTCGGGAACATTCAGTACTTC. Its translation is CASSVAATGGLGNIQYF.

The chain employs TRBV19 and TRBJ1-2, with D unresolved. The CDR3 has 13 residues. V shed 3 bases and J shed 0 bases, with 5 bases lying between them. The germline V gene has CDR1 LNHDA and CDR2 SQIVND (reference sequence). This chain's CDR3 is CASSIGANYGYTF. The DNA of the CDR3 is TGTGCCAGTAGTATCGGGGCTAACTATGGCTACACCTTC.

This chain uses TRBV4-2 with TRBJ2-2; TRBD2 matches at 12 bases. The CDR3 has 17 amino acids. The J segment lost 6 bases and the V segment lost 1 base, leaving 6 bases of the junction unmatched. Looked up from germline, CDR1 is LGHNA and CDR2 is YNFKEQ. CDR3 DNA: TGTGCCAGCAGCCAAGGGGCTAGCGGGAGGGCCTCCGGGGAGCTGTTTTTT. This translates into CASSQGASGRASGELFF.

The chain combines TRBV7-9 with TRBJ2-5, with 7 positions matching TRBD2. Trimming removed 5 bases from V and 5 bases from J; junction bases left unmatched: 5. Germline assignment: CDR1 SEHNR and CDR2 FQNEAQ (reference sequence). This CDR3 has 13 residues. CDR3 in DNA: TGTGCCAGCAGCCCGAACGGGGGGGAGACCCAGTACTTC. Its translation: CASSPNGGETQYF.

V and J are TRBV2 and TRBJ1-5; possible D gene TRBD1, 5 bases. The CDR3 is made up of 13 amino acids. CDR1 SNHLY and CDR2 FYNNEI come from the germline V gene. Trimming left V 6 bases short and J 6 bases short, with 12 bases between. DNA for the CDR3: TGTGCCAGCAGGACAGAAGGGTTTCAGCCCCAGCATTTT. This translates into CASRTEGFQPQHF.

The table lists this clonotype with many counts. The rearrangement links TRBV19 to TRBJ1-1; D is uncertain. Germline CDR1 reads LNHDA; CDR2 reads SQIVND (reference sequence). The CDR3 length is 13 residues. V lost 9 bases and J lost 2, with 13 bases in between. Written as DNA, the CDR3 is TGTGCCAGCGCCGAACAGCGAAACACTGAAGCTTTCTTT. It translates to CASAEQRNTEAFF.

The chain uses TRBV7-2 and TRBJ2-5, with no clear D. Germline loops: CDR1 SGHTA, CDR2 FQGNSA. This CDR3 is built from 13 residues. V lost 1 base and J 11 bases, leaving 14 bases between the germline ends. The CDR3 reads CASSLGRRRGQYF. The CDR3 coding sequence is TGTGCCAGCAGCTTAGGTCGGAGAAGAGGACAGTACTTC.

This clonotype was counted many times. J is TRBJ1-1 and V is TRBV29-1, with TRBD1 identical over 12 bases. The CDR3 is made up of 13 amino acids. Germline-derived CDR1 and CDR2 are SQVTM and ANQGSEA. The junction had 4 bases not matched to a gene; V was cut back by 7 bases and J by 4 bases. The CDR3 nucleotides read TGCAGCGCAGGGACAGGGGGCTCCACTGAAGCTTTCTTT. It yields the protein CSAGTGGSTEAFF.

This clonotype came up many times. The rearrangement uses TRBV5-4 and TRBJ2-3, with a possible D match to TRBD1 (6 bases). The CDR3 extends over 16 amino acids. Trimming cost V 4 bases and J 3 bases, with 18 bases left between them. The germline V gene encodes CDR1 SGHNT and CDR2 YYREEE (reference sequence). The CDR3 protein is CASSRAGTSWTDTQYF. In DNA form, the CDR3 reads TGTGCCAGCAGCCGAGCAGGGACATCATGGACAGATACGCAGTATTTT.

The CDR3 DNA sequence: TGTGCCAGCAGTACTGGGGGCTCCCCCTACGAGCAGTACTTC. It is translated as CASSTGGSPYEQYF. V usage is TRBV27 and J usage is TRBJ2-7; D perhaps matches TRBD1 (6 bases). Trimming removed 5 bases at V and 2 bases at J, with 13 bases between. Per the germline V gene, CDR1 is MNHEY and CDR2 is SMNVEV (reference sequence). The CDR3 totals 14 residues.

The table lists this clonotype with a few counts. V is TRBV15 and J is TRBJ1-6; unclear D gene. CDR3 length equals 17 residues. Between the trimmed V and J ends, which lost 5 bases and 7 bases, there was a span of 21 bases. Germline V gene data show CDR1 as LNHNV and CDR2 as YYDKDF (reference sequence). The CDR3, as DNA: TGTGCCACCAGCGGCTACACAGCGATTCCCACGAATTCACCCCTCCACTTT. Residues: CATSGYTAIPTNSPLHF.

CDR3 residues: CASSQDPADYYGYTF. CDR3 nucleotide sequence: TGTGCCAGCAGCCAAGATCCGGCGGATTACTATGGCTACACCTTC. The gene calls are TRBV3-1 and TRBJ1-2; D not resolved. Germline V CDR1 and CDR2: LGHDT, YNNKEL (reference sequence). This CDR3 contains 15 residues. Trimming removed 0 bases from V and 3 bases from J, with 11 bases in between.

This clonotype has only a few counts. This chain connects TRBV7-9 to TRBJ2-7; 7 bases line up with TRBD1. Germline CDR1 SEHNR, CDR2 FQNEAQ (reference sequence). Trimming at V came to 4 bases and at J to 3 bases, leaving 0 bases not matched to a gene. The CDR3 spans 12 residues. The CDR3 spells CASSWTGYEQYF. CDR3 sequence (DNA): TGTGCCAGCAGCTGGACAGGCTACGAGCAGTACTTC. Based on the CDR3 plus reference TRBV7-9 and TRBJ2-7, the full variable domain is DTGVSQNPRHKITKRGQNVTFRCDPISEHNRLYWYRQTLGQGPEFLTYFQNEAQLEKSRLLSDRFSAERPKGSFSTLEIQRTEQGDSAMYLCASSWTGYEQYFGPGTRLTVT.

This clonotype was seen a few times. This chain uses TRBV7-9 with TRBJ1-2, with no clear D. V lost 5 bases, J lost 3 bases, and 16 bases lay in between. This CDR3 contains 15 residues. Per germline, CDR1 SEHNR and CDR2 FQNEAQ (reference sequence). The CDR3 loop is CASSTGSPSHYGYTF. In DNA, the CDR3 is TGTGCCAGCAGCACCGGGTCCCCATCCCACTATGGCTACACCTTC.

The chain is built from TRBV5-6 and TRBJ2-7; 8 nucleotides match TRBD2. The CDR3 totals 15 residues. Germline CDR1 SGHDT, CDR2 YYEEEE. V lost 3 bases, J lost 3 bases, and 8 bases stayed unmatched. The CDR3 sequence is CASSSRRGVGYEQYV. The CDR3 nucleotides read TGTGCCAGCAGCTCCCGGCGGGGGGTTGGCTACGAGCAGTACGTC.

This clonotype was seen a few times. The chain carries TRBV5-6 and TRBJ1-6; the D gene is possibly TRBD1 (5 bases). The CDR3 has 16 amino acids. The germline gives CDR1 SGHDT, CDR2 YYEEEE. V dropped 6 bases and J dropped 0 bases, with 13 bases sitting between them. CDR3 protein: CASIRQRSSYNSPLHF. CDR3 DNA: TGTGCCAGCATCCGACAGAGGAGCTCCTATAATTCACCCCTCCACTTT.

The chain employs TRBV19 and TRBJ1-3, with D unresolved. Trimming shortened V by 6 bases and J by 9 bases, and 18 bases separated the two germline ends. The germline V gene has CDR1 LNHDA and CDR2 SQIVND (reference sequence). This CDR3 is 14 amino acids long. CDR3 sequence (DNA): TGTGCCAGTAGGACTAGGACGGCGGTAGGCACCATATATTTT. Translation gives CASRTRTAVGTIYF.

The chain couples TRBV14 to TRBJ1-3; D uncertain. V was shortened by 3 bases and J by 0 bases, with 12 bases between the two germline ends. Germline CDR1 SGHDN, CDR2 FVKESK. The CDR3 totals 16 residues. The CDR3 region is CASSQDHIGSGNTIYF. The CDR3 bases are TGTGCCAGCAGCCAGGATCACATCGGCTCTGGAAACACCATATATTTT.

The CDR3 here is CASSFTSQGEKKYF. DNA of the CDR3: TGTGCCAGCAGCTTCACCAGCCAGGGGGAAAAAAAGTACTTC. The chain links TRBV7-2 to TRBJ2-5, with 7 bases fitting TRBD1. Germline assignment: CDR1 SGHTA and CDR2 FQGNSA. CDR3 size: 14 residues. V shed 3 bases, J shed 12 bases, and the junction held 13 bases outside the gene matches.

The DNA of the CDR3 is TGCAGTGCTATTGGACTAGCGGGAGCGTGGGGCACAGATACGCAGTATTTT. Its protein is CSAIGLAGAWGTDTQYF. The genes are TRBV20-1 and TRBJ2-3; 13 bases align to TRBD2. Germline V gives CDR1 DFQATT, CDR2 SNEGSKA (reference sequence). After removal of 4 bases from V and 1 base from J, the junction contained 8 bases not matched to a gene. The length of the CDR3 is 17 residues.